A single sample is the source of the 9 T cell receptor beta chains below, sequenced in a study of CD8 T cells in ankylosing spondylitis. Each CDR3 protein is one row after TCRdb ran MiXCR on the 5' RACE reads. The repertoire holds about 39,000 distinct CDR3 sequences, less than 4% seen once, with 2.5% to 3.5% in the top ten. The specimen sequenced was blood, either unsorted or a sorted T cell fraction (not recorded which). The receptors here all came from a male donor with ankylosing spondylitis or in good health (not recorded which).

In this sample, this clonotype turned up many times. J is TRBJ2-5 and V is TRBV9, with 11 bases identical to TRBD2. This CDR3 contains 16 residues. Trimming at V came to 0 bases and at J to 5 bases, leaving 6 bases not matched to a gene. The germline CDR1 and CDR2 sequences are SGDLS and YYNGEE. CDR3 in amino acids: CASSVGVAGGGETQYF. DNA for the CDR3: TGTGCCAGCAGCGTAGGGGTAGCGGGAGGGGGGGAGACCCAGTACTTC. The full variable domain, completed using reference TRBV9 and TRBJ2-5, is DSGVTQTPKHLITATGQRVTLRCSPRSGDLSVYWYQQSLDQGLQFLIQYYNGEERAKGNILERFSAQQFPDLHSELNLSSLELGDSALYFCASSVGVAGGGETQYFGPGTRLLVL.

The sample holds many counts of this clonotype. The chain joins TRBV9 to TRBJ2-1; tentatively, D is TRBD1 (6 bases). CDR3 length: 16 amino acids. Deletions cut 0 bases from V and 3 bases from J, with 13 bases between. The V gene's germline CDR1 is SGDLS and CDR2 YYNGEE. The CDR3 sequence is CASSVDHRVGYNEQFF. The CDR3 bases are TGTGCCAGCAGCGTAGATCACAGGGTGGGCTACAATGAGCAGTTCTTC.

The table lists this clonotype with many counts. The rearrangement links TRBV21-1 to TRBJ1-6. TRBV21-1 is listed as a pseudogene. This CDR3 contains 14 residues. CDR3 DNA: TGTGCCAGCAGGGGCCGCTTAGGGAATTCACCCCTCCACTTT. Residues: CASRGRLGNSPLHF.

This clonotype was seen repeatedly, ten times or more. This chain links TRBV9 with TRBJ2-5; 7 nucleotides align to TRBD2. Germline CDR1 reads SGDLS; CDR2 reads YYNGEE. The CDR3 length is 15 residues. V shed 3 bases and J 2 bases; nucleotides not matched to a gene: 7. The chain's CDR3 is CASSGGGLGQETQYF. CDR3 nucleotide sequence: TGTGCCAGCAGCGGGGGGGGGTTGGGGCAAGAGACCCAGTACTTC.

This clonotype was detected ten times or more. The CDR3 nucleotides are TGTGCCAGCAGCACTCAACAGACTGGCTATGGCTACACCTTC. This translates into CASSTQQTGYGYTF. The chain employs TRBV9 and TRBJ1-2; D not certain. V lost 4 bases and J 4 bases, leaving 14 bases between the germline ends. The CDR3 has 14 residues. Germline assignment: CDR1 SGDLS and CDR2 YYNGEE.

This clonotype was counted many times. CDR3 sequence (DNA): TGTGCCAGCAGCTCTGGACAGGGTGGGTCAGGGGCCCTGTTTTTT. Its protein product is CASSSGQGGSGALFF. V usage is TRBV9 and J usage is TRBJ1-4, with 8 positions matching TRBD1. Germline values: CDR1 SGDLS, CDR2 YYNGEE. After removal of 4 bases from V and 14 bases from J, the junction contained 16 bases not matched to a gene. CDR3 length: 15 amino acids.

This clonotype was recorded a few times. CDR3 nucleotide sequence: TGTGCCAGCAGCGTAGCTACCGGACTAGCGGGCACCGGGGAGCTGTTTTTT. Its translation is CASSVATGLAGTGELFF. The rearrangement joins TRBV9 to TRBJ2-2, with 11 bases that match TRBD2. The CDR3 length is 17 residues. The V segment lost 0 bases and the J segment 4 bases; nucleotides outside the gene matches: 5. From germline, CDR1 is SGDLS and CDR2 YYNGEE.

This clonotype was picked up many times. V gene TRBV9 combines with J gene TRBJ2-2; the D gene is possibly TRBD2 (5 bases). With 0 bases removed from V and 2 bases from J, the gap between germline ends came to 8 bases. The germline V gene encodes CDR1 SGDLS and CDR2 YYNGEE. CDR3 size: 15 residues. CDR3 in DNA: TGTGCCAGCAGCGTAGGGTGGACTAACACCGGGGAGCTGTTTTTT. This gives the protein CASSVGWTNTGELFF.

V is TRBV9 and J is TRBJ1-2; D unresolved. Germline loops: CDR1 SGDLS, CDR2 YYNGEE. The CDR3 is 12 residues long. Trimming shortened V by 0 bases and J by 4 bases, and 4 bases separated the two germline ends. This CDR3 is CASSVAGYGYTF. CDR3 nucleotide sequence: TGTGCCAGCAGCGTAGCTGGCTATGGCTACACCTTC.